This T cell receptor beta chain stems from a study of cytomegalovirus exposure and HLA in healthy donors. Regarding the study as a whole: Presence/absence comparisons presumed near-even sequencing depth among donors. It was reportedly the case that the classifier diagnosed cytomegalovirus status with high specificity and sensitivity.

Primers: 60 Vbeta forward and 13 Jbeta reverse. Repertoires were generated with immunoSEQ multiplex PCR, while TCRdb's copy carries only in-frame clones and drops some. The data contain more than 95,000 clones, 13% to 15% of them singletons. These donors counted as nominally healthy when sampled, but unrecorded immune exposures were likely. This CDR3 has 14 residues. Per the germline V gene, CDR1 is MDHEN and CDR2 is SYDVKM. The V end was cut by 3 bases, the J end by 6 bases, with 11 bases between. Details on this clone: The antigen remains unidentified.

The sequence was obtained from a female donor in good health and CMV-seronegative. What was sequenced was PBMCs. The gene calls are TRBV28 and TRBJ1-4, with D uncertain. CDR3 residues: CASSLEGAYEKLFF. CDR3 DNA sequence: TGTGCCAGCAGTTTGGAGGGCGCTTATGAAAAACTGTTTTTT.